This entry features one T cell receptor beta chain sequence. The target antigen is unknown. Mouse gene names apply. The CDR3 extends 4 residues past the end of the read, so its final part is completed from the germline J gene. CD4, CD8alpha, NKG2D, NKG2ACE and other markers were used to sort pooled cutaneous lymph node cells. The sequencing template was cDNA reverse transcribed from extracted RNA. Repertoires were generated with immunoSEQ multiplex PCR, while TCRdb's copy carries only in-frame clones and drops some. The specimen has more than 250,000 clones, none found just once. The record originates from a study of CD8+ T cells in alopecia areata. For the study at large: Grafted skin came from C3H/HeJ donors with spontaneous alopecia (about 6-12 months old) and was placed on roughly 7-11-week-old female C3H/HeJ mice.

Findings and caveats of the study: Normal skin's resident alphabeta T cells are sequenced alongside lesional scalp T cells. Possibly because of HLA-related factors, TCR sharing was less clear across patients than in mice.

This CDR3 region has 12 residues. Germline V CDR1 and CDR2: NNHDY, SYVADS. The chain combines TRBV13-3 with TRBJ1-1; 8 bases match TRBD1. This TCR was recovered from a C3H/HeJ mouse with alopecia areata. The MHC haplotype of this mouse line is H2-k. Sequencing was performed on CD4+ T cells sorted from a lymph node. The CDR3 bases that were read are TGTGCCAGCAGTCCAGGGGGCCCA. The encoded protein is CASSPGGP. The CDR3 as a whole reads CASSPGGPEVFF.